This entry lists 30 T cell receptor beta chains sequenced from one sample in a study of cytomegalovirus exposure and HLA in healthy donors. The PCR employed 60 Vbeta primers together with 13 Jbeta primers. The protocol was immunoSEQ multiplex PCR, while the TCRdb copy is restricted to in-frame clones and leaves out a portion. The sample lists approximately 98,000 clones; about 81% were seen once. The specimen sequenced was PBMCs. These TCRs come from a man younger than 35 in good health and CMV-seropositive.

This sequence joins TRBV7-6 and TRBJ2-1; 13 positions agree with TRBD2. Trimming removed 4 bases from V and 9 bases from J; junction bases left unmatched: 3. This CDR3 region has 14 residues. Germline CDR1 reads SGHVS; CDR2 reads FNYEAQ. The CDR3 here is CASSSGTSGVEQFF. The CDR3 DNA reads as TGTGCCAGCAGCTCCGGGACTAGCGGGGTTGAGCAGTTCTTC. Full variable domain (outside the CDR3, taken from reference TRBV7-6 and TRBJ2-1): GAGVSQSPRYKVTKRGQDVALRCDPISGHVSLYWYRQALGQGPEFLTYFNYEAQQDKSGLPNDRFSAERPEGSISTLTIQRTEQRDSAMYRCASSSGTSGVEQFFGPGTRLTVL.

V is TRBV30 and J is TRBJ1-2, with 8 bases lining up with TRBD1. Germline CDR1 is GTSNPN and CDR2 is SVGIG (reference sequence). J was trimmed by 3 bases and V by 6 bases; bases with no gene match: 9. The CDR3 extends over 14 amino acids. The CDR3 loop reads CACDYRGEDYGYTF. The CDR3 DNA is TGTGCCTGCGACTACAGGGGGGAGGACTATGGCTACACCTTC.

The J gene is TRBJ1-2, the V gene TRBV5-5, with 7 positions matching TRBD1. This CDR3 contains 15 residues. The V gene's germline CDR1 is SGHKS and CDR2 YYEKEE (reference sequence). The J segment lost 1 base and the V segment lost 0 bases, leaving 3 bases of the junction unmatched. The CDR3 spells CASSLEGAGNYGYTF. The CDR3, as DNA: TGTGCCAGCAGCTTGGAGGGGGCCGGTAACTATGGCTACACCTTC.

V usage is TRBV30 and J usage is TRBJ1-1; D not certain. The germline V and J ends were trimmed by 7 bases and 4 bases, with 7 bases remaining between them. This CDR3 has 10 residues. CDR1 and CDR2 from the germline V gene are GTSNPN and SVGIG (reference sequence). The CDR3 reads CAFFRTEAFF. CDR3 bases: TGTGCCTTCTTCCGCACTGAAGCTTTCTTT.

V is TRBV19 and J is TRBJ2-5, with 7 bases aligning to TRBD1. The V gene end was trimmed by 1 base and the J gene end by 4 bases; junction bases not matched to a gene: 6. This CDR3 spans 15 amino acids. From germline, CDR1 is LNHDA and CDR2 SQIVND (reference sequence). CDR3 bases: TGTGCCAGTAGTATAGGGGGACAGACCCGAGAGACCCAGTACTTC. Amino acid sequence: CASSIGGQTRETQYF. Full variable domain (remainder filled in from reference TRBV19 and TRBJ2-5): DGGITQSPKYLFRKEGQNVTLSCEQNLNHDAMYWYRQDPGQGLRLIYYSQIVNDFQKGDIAEGYSVSREKKESFPLTVTSAQKNPTAFYLCASSIGGQTRETQYFGPGTRLLVL.

V usage is TRBV4-1 and J usage is TRBJ2-1; the match to TRBD2 covers 10 bases. Germline V lookup: CDR1 MGHRA, CDR2 YSYEKL. The ends lost 5 bases at V and 7 bases at J; junction bases unmatched: 11. This CDR3 has 16 residues. For the CDR3, the DNA is TGCGCCAGCAGCGCGCACACTAGCGGGGTGGGTAATGAGCAGTTCTTC. This codes for CASSAHTSGVGNEQFF.

This chain links TRBV11-2 with TRBJ1-2; the match to TRBD1 covers 9 bases. J lost 7 bases, V lost 0 bases, and 6 bases had no gene match. Germline assignment: CDR1 SGHAT and CDR2 FQNNGV. The CDR3 contains 15 residues. The CDR3 protein is CASSLDRNRGLGYTF. The CDR3, as DNA: TGTGCCAGCAGCTTAGATCGCAACAGGGGGCTTGGCTACACCTTC. The whole variable domain, filled in from reference TRBV11-2 and TRBJ1-2, reads EAGVAQSPRYKIIEKRQSVAFWCNPISGHATLYWYQQILGQGPKLLIQFQNNGVVDDSQLPKDRFSAERLKGVDSTLKIQPAKLEDSAVYLCASSLDRNRGLGYTFGSGTRLTVV.

This clone came up a few times. This chain joins TRBV2 and TRBJ2-4; 15 positions agree with TRBD2. The germline gives CDR1 SNHLY, CDR2 FYNNEI. This CDR3 comprises 16 residues. With V trimmed by 6 bases and J by 9 bases, 9 bases remained unmatched. CDR3 bases: TGTGCCAGCAGGGGGACTAGCGGGGGGACCCATGGCATTCAGTACTTC. It yields the protein CASRGTSGGTHGIQYF. Full variable domain (remainder filled in from reference TRBV2 and TRBJ2-4): EPEVTQTPSHQVTQMGQEVILRCVPISNHLYFYWYRQILGQKVEFLVSFYNNEISEKSEIFDDQFSVERPDGSNFTLKIRSTKLEDSAMYFCASRGTSGGTHGIQYFGAGTRLSVL.

V and J are TRBV29-1 and TRBJ2-5, with a possible D match to TRBD1 (6 bases). The ends were cut back, 6 bases at V and 5 bases at J, with 16 bases in the middle. The germline CDR1 and CDR2 sequences are SQVTM and ANQGSEA. The CDR3 spans 13 residues. CDR3: CSVGHLMPETQYF. CDR3 nucleotides: TGCAGCGTGGGACACCTCATGCCCGAGACCCAGTACTTC.

This clone was seen just once. The chain joins TRBV6-5 to TRBJ1-4; D gene unclear. The CDR3 runs to 13 residues. V lost 6 bases, J lost 6 bases, and 11 bases lay in between. Germline V gene lookup returns CDR1 MNHEY and CDR2 SVGAGI. The DNA for the CDR3 is TGTGCCAGCAGATACAGTCGCGATGAAAAACTGTTTTTT. This sequence encodes CASRYSRDEKLFF.

This sequence joins TRBV20-1 and TRBJ2-1, with D possibly being TRBD2 (5 bases). The germline V gene encodes CDR1 DFQATT and CDR2 SNEGSKA (reference sequence). V was pared by 0 bases and J by 14 bases, with 11 bases between. This CDR3 contains 11 residues. The CDR3 loop reads CSARDGGGEFF. CDR3 coding DNA: TGCAGTGCTAGAGATGGAGGAGGCGAGTTCTTC.

The rearrangement joins TRBV5-8 to TRBJ1-1; 7 bases fit TRBD1. Trimming removed 0 bases from V and 6 bases from J; junction bases left unmatched: 8. Germline V CDR1 and CDR2: SGHTS, YDEGEE. The CDR3 is 15 residues long. The CDR3 reads CASSLEGGASAEAFF. The CDR3 DNA reads TGTGCCAGCAGCTTGGAAGGGGGCGCCTCGGCTGAAGCTTTCTTT.

V gene TRBV5-1 combines with J gene TRBJ1-2; 8 bases map to TRBD1. With 4 bases clipped from V and 2 bases from J, the junction kept 13 bases outside the gene matches. The germline gives CDR1 SGHRS, CDR2 YFSETQ. The CDR3 runs 17 residues. The CDR3 protein is CASSRGQGFVNNYGYTF. For the CDR3, the DNA is TGCGCCAGCAGCCGTGGACAGGGCTTCGTAAACAACTATGGCTACACCTTC.

V usage is TRBV5-5 and J usage is TRBJ2-7; the match to TRBD1 covers 11 bases. With 4 bases clipped from V and 3 bases from J, the junction kept 6 bases outside the gene matches. This CDR3 is built from 15 residues. Germline CDR1 reads SGHKS; CDR2 reads YYEKEE (reference sequence). CDR3 region: CASSLGTGGFYEQYF. For the CDR3, the DNA is TGTGCCAGCAGCCTAGGGACAGGGGGTTTCTACGAGCAGTACTTC.

This clone showed up just a few times. The CDR3 here is CASSLFPGGEQYF. In nucleotides, the CDR3 is TGTGCCAGCAGTTTATTTCCAGGGGGCGAGCAGTACTTC. V gene TRBV28 combines with J gene TRBJ2-5; 7 bases match TRBD1. The end of the DNA is better explained by TRBJ2-7, so the J call may be wrong. Germline assignment: CDR1 MDHEN and CDR2 SYDVKM. CDR3 length: 13 amino acids.

This clone has a handful of counts. V gene TRBV5-6 combines with J gene TRBJ1-6, with D possibly matching TRBD1 (5 bases). CDR1 is SGHDT, CDR2 YYEEEE, per germline. The germline V and J ends were trimmed by 3 bases and 8 bases, with 18 bases remaining between them. The CDR3 is 16 residues long. CDR3 residues: CASSSSRGGLYSPLHF. For the CDR3, the DNA is TGTGCCAGCAGCTCCTCTCGGGGGGGATTGTATTCACCCCTCCACTTT.

The gene calls are TRBV19 and TRBJ2-2; 8 nucleotides line up with TRBD1. V gave up 2 bases and J gave up 1 base; unmatched junction bases: 3. CDR1 and CDR2 from the germline V gene are LNHDA and SQIVND (reference sequence). The CDR3 totals 16 residues. CDR3 DNA sequence: TGTGCCAGTAGTATATCTGGGACAGGGAACACCGGGGAGCTGTTTTTT. Its translation: CASSISGTGNTGELFF.

This sequence joins TRBV4-1 and TRBJ1-3; D is uncertain. The CDR3 extends over 16 amino acids. V lost 0 bases and J lost 0, with 9 bases in between. Germline V gene sequence: CDR1 MGHRA, CDR2 YSYEKL. The CDR3 coding sequence is TGCGCCAGCAGCCAAGATGGAGTCGGCTCTGGAAACACCATATATTTT. Its translation is CASSQDGVGSGNTIYF.

This clone was recorded a few times. This chain links TRBV10-2 with TRBJ1-1, with a tentative D call TRBD1 (5 bases). V lost 3 bases and J 5 bases, leaving 10 bases between the germline ends. In germline, CDR1 is WSHSY, CDR2 SAAADI. This CDR3 is built from 13 residues. CDR3 sequence: CASSDGGRTEAFF. The CDR3 region has the DNA TGCGCCAGCAGTGACGGGGGAAGGACTGAAGCTTTCTTT.

CDR3 nucleotide sequence: TGTGCCAGTAGCCAAGACAGGGGAAACACCATATATTTT. Translation: CASSQDRGNTIYF. The chain couples TRBV19 to TRBJ1-3, with D maybe TRBD1 (6 bases). V lost 6 bases and J lost 4, with 10 bases in between. The CDR3 spans 13 residues. The germline V gene encodes CDR1 LNHDA and CDR2 SQIVND (reference sequence).

The rearrangement joins TRBV5-1 to TRBJ2-2, with a tentative D call TRBD1 (5 bases). V was trimmed by 2 bases and J by 2 bases, leaving 10 bases between them. CDR1 SGHRS and CDR2 YFSETQ come from the germline V gene. The CDR3 is 15 amino acids. The chain's CDR3 is CASSLGRVNTGELFF. CDR3 sequence (DNA): TGCGCCAGCAGCTTAGGCAGGGTCAACACCGGGGAGCTGTTTTTT.

This sequence joins TRBV5-1 and TRBJ2-5, with TRBD2 matching over 9 bases. The CDR3 is 15 amino acids. Germline values: CDR1 SGHRS, CDR2 YFSETQ. V was clipped by 1 base and J by 3 bases; unmatched bases: 4. DNA for the CDR3: TGCGCCAGCAGCTTGAGCGGGGGGATGGAAGAGACCCAGTACTTC. Translating it yields CASSLSGGMEETQYF.

V usage is TRBV5-6 and J usage is TRBJ2-3; TRBD2 is a possible D gene (5 bases). This CDR3 is 13 amino acids long. V gave up 2 bases and J gave up 2 bases, with 6 bases separating them. Germline V gene lookup returns CDR1 SGHDT and CDR2 YYEEEE. CDR3 sequence reads: CASSLLVTDTQYF. Written as DNA, the CDR3 is TGTGCCAGCAGCTTACTAGTCACAGATACGCAGTATTTT.

The genes are TRBV10-1 and TRBJ1-1, with D possibly being TRBD1 (6 bases). The germline V and J ends were trimmed by 4 bases and 5 bases, with 14 bases remaining between them. The germline V gene has CDR1 WNHNN and CDR2 SYGVQD (reference sequence). The CDR3 length is 14 residues. CDR3 coding DNA: TGCGCCAGCAGTGTTAGGACAGCCGGGACTGAAGCTTTCTTT. Translated: CASSVRTAGTEAFF.

This rearrangement joins TRBV6-1 to TRBJ2-7; D unresolved. The CDR3 consists of 16 residues. CDR1 is MNHNS and CDR2 is SASEGT in the germline V gene. V was shortened by 2 bases and J by 0 bases, with 14 bases between the two germline ends. The CDR3 DNA reads TGTGCCAGCAGTGAACATCACTTCTCGAGCTCCTACGAGCAGTACTTC. It yields the protein CASSEHHFSSSYEQYF.

The rearrangement links TRBV19 to TRBJ2-7, with 7 nucleotides matching TRBD1. CDR1 is LNHDA and CDR2 is SQIVND in the germline V gene (reference sequence). CDR3 length: 13 residues. The V gene end was trimmed by 2 bases and the J gene end by 4 bases; junction bases not matched to a gene: 2. The CDR3 DNA reads as TGTGCCAGTAGTATAACGACAGGGTACGAGCAGTACTTC. This codes for CASSITTGYEQYF.

CDR3 DNA sequence: TGTGCCAGCAGCTTACTGACAGGGGTAGAGCCCTCCTACGAGCAGTACTTC. It translates to CASSLLTGVEPSYEQYF. The rearrangement uses TRBV13 and TRBJ2-7; TRBD1 aligns across 8 bases. Trimming removed 2 bases from V and 0 bases from J; junction bases left unmatched: 9. This CDR3 has 17 amino acids. Germline-derived CDR1 and CDR2 are PRHDT and FYEKMQ (reference sequence).

The chain recombines TRBV9 with TRBJ2-2, with D perhaps TRBD2 (7 bases). V lost 0 bases and J 4 bases, leaving 13 bases between the germline ends. There are 16 residues in the CDR3. CDR1 is SGDLS, CDR2 YYNGEE, per germline. The CDR3 loop reads CASSVEGGLSTGELFF. CDR3 coding DNA: TGTGCCAGCAGCGTAGAGGGGGGACTATCCACCGGGGAGCTGTTTTTT.

The J gene is TRBJ2-7, the V gene TRBV11-3, with 8 bases lining up with TRBD2. Trimming took 2 bases from V and 7 from J; bases not matched to a gene: 4. CDR1 is SGHNT, CDR2 YENEEA, per germline. The CDR3 is 13 residues long. The CDR3, as DNA: TGTGCCAGCAGCTTACGCCGGGGGGGGGAGCAGTACTTC. Protein sequence: CASSLRRGGEQYF.

The V call is TRBV7-2, the J call TRBJ1-2; 7 bases fit TRBD1. V lost 5 bases and J lost 8; bases outside the gene matches: 8. CDR3 size: 13 residues. The germline V gene encodes CDR1 SGHTA and CDR2 FQGNSA. Here the CDR3 reads CASSPDRMGGYTF. As DNA, the CDR3 is TGTGCCAGCAGCCCGGACAGGATGGGCGGCTACACCTTC. Using reference TRBV7-2 and TRBJ1-2 for the parts outside the CDR3, the full variable domain is GAGVSQSPSNKVTEKGKDVELRCDPISGHTALYWYRQSLGQGLEFLIYFQGNSAPDKSGLPSDRFSAERTGGSVSTLTIQRTQQEDSAVYLCASSPDRMGGYTFGSGTRLTVV.